This T cell receptor beta chain was documented in a study of T cell responses to AZD1222 COVID-19 vaccine. The CDR3 runs 13 residues. Trimming removed 5 bases from V and 1 base from J, with 11 bases in between. Germline V lookup: CDR1 SQVTM, CDR2 ANQGSEA. Repertoires were generated with immunoSEQ multiplex PCR, while TCRdb's copy carries only in-frame clones and drops some. The profile covers about 260,000 clones, with approximately 93% appearing a single time and roughly 0.5% taken by the ten largest. This rearrangement joins TRBV29-1 to TRBJ2-5; tentatively, D is TRBD1 (6 bases). Sample: peripheral blood, taken on day 0 of AZD1222 vaccination. The TCR was taken from an adult in good health. CDR3 region: CSVTWTAQETQYF. For the CDR3, the DNA is TGCAGCGTTACTTGGACAGCCCAAGAGACCCAGTACTTC.